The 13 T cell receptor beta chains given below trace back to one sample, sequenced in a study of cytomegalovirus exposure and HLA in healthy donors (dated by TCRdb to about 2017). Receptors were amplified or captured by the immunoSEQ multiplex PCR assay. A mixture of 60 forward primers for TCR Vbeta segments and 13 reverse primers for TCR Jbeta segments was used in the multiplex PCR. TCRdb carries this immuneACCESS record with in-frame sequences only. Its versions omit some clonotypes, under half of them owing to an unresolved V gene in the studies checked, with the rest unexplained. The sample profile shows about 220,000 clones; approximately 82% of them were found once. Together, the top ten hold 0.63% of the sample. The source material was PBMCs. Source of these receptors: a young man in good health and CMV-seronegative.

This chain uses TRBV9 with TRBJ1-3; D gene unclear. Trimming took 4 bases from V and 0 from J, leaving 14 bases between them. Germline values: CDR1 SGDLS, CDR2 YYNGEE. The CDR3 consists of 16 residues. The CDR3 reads CASSPSSPLSGNTIYF. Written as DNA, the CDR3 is TGTGCCAGCAGCCCTAGCAGTCCCCTCTCTGGAAACACCATATATTTT.

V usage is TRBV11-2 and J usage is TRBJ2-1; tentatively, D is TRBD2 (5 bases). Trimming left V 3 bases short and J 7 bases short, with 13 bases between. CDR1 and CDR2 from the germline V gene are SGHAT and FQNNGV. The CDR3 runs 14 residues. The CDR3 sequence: CASSFRPSNNEQFF. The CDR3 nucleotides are TGTGCCAGCAGCTTTAGACCTAGCAATAATGAGCAGTTCTTC.

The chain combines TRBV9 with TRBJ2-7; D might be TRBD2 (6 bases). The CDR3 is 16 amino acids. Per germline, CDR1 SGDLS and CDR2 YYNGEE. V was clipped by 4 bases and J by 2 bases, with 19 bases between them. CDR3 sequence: CASSPPVAGSTYEQYF. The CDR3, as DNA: TGTGCCAGCAGCCCACCCGTGGCGGGGTCGACCTACGAGCAGTACTTC.

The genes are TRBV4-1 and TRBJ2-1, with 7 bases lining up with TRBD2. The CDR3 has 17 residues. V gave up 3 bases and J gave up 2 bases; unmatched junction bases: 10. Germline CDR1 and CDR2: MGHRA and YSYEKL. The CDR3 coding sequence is TGCGCCAGCAGCCAGATGGGGGGGACTACTGCCTACAATGAGCAGTTCTTC. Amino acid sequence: CASSQMGGTTAYNEQFF.

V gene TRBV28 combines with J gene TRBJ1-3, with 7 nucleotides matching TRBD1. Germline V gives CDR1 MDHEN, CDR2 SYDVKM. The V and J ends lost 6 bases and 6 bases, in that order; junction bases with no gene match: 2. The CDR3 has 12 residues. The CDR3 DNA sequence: TGTGCCAGCAGGCAGGGGGTAAACACCATATATTTT. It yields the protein CASRQGVNTIYF.

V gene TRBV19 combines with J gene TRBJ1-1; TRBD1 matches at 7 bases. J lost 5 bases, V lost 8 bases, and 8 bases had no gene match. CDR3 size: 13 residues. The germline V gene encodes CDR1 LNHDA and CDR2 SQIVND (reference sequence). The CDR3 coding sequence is TGTGCCAGTCAGGCAGGGGGTAGGACTGAAGCTTTCTTT. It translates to CASQAGGRTEAFF.

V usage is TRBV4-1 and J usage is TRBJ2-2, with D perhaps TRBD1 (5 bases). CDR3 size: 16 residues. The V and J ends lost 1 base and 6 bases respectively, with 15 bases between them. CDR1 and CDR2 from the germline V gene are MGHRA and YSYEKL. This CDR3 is CASSQAAAGFAGELFF. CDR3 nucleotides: TGCGCCAGCAGCCAAGCGGCGGCAGGGTTCGCCGGGGAGCTGTTTTTT.

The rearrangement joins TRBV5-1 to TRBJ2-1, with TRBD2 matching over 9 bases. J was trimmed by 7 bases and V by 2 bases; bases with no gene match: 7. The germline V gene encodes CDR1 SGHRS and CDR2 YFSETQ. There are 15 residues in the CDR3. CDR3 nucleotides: TGCGCCAGCAGCTTTATAGCGGGAGAAGTGAATGAGCAGTTCTTC. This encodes CASSFIAGEVNEQFF.

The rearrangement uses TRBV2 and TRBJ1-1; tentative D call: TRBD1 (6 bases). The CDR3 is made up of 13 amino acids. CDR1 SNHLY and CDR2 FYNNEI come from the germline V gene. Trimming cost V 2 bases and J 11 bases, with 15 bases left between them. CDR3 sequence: CASSEPYERGAFF. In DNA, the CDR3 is TGTGCCAGCAGTGAACCCTACGAAAGGGGGGCTTTCTTT. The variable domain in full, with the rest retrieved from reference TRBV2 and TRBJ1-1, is EPEVTQTPSHQVTQMGQEVILRCVPISNHLYFYWYRQILGQKVEFLVSFYNNEISEKSEIFDDQFSVERPDGSNFTLKIRSTKLEDSAMYFCASSEPYERGAFFGQGTRLTVV.

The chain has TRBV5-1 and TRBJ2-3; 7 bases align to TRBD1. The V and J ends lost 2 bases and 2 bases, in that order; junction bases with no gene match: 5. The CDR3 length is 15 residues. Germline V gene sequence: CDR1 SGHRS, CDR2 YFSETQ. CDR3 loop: CASSLGTGDTDTQYF. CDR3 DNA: TGCGCCAGCAGCTTAGGAACAGGGGACACAGATACGCAGTATTTT.

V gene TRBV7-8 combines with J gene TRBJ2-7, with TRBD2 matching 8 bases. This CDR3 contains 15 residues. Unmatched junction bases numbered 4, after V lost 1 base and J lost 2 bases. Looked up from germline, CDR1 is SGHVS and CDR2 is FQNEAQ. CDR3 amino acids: CASSLGLAGTYEQYF. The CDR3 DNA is TGTGCCAGCAGCTTAGGGCTAGCGGGTACCTACGAGCAGTACTTC.

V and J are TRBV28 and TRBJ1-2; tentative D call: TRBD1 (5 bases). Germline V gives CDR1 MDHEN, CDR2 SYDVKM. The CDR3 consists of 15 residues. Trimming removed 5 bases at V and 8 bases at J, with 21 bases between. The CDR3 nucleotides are TGTGCCAGCAGTGACTTCCCGCGGGGGGAGGGCGGCTACACCTTC. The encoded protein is CASSDFPRGEGGYTF.

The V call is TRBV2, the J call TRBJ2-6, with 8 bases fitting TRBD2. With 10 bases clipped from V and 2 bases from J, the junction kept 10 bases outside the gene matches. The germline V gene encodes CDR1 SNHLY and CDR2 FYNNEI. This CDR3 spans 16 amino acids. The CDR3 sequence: CANSGAGETGANVLTF. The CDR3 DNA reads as TGTGCCAACTCAGGAGCGGGAGAGACTGGGGCCAACGTCCTGACTTTC.